These T cell receptor beta chains were read from a single sample in a study of tumor and adjacent non-tumor tissue in lung cancer. TCRdb fed the multiplex PCR reads into MiXCR, producing one record per CDR3 protein. The profile shows approximately 110,000 distinct CDR3 sequences, roughly two thirds of them singletons. Specimen: distant non-tumor lung tissue. These receptor sequences come from a man in his fifties or sixties with non-small cell lung cancer. Both conserved end residues are part of each CDR3. The order of the fields is V gene, D gene, J gene, clone size, CDR3 protein, CDR3 DNA. The D gene is left open where the match is weak. Clone size, where shown, is once, few, many, or a class for clones that have expanded.

v_call: TRBV2; d_call: .; j_call: TRBJ2-3; clone_size: .; cdr3_aa: CASYQDPDTQYF; cdr3_nt: TGTGCCAGCTACCAAGATCCAGATACGCAGTATTTT
v_call: TRBV6-5; d_call: .; j_call: TRBJ2-7; clone_size: .; cdr3_aa: CASSHVTGNYEQYF; cdr3_nt: TGTGCCAGCAGTCACGTCACAGGGAATTACGAACAGTACTTC
v_call: TRBV28; d_call: .; j_call: TRBJ2-2; clone_size: many; cdr3_aa: CATPSGSTGELFF; cdr3_nt: TGTGCCACCCCGTCGGGAAGCACCGGGGAGCTGTTTTTT
v_call: TRBV4-3; d_call: .; j_call: TRBJ2-4; clone_size: .; cdr3_aa: CASSQDLCRNENIQYF; cdr3_nt: TGCGCCAGCAGCCAAGATCTATGCCGGAACGAAAACATTCAGTACTTC
v_call: TRBV29-1; d_call: TRBD2; j_call: TRBJ2-1; clone_size: .; cdr3_aa: CSVVVAGTSESMVHNAQFF; cdr3_nt: TGCAGCGTTGTCGTGGCCGGGACTAGCGAGAGTATGGTCCACAATGCGCAGTTCTTC
v_call: TRBV5-4; d_call: .; j_call: TRBJ1-2; clone_size: .; cdr3_aa: CASSRLSTPSNPYGYTF; cdr3_nt: TGTGCCAGCAGCCGCCTCTCTACGCCGAGTAATCCGTATGGCTACACCTTC
v_call: TRBV6-6; d_call: TRBD2; j_call: TRBJ2-1; clone_size: .; cdr3_aa: CDSSKGRLAGVYEQFF; cdr3_nt: TGTGACAGCAGCAAGGGGAGACTAGCGGGAGTTTATGAGCAGTTCTTC
v_call: TRBV4-2; d_call: .; j_call: TRBJ1-1; clone_size: .; cdr3_aa: CVSSQEEWEAFF; cdr3_nt: TGTGTCAGCAGCCAAGAAGAGTGGGAAGCTTTCTTT
v_call: TRBV12-3/TRBV12-4; d_call: TRBD1; j_call: TRBJ1-4; clone_size: .; cdr3_aa: CASSTRTGDSEKLFF; cdr3_nt: TGTGCCAGCAGTACCCGGACAGGGGATAGTGAAAAACTGTTTTTT
v_call: TRBV12-3/TRBV12-4; d_call: .; j_call: TRBJ2-3; clone_size: many; cdr3_aa: CASTNSRGGSGTSTDTQYF; cdr3_nt: TGTGCCAGCACAAATTCTCGCGGCGGAAGCGGAACTAGCACAGATACGCAGTATTTT
v_call: TRBV12-5; d_call: .; j_call: TRBJ2-3; clone_size: few; cdr3_aa: CASGLGLGDTQYF; cdr3_nt: TGTGCTAGTGGTTTGGGACTGGGAGATACGCAGTATTTT
v_call: TRBV4-1; d_call: .; j_call: TRBJ2-7; clone_size: .; cdr3_aa: CASSQDRPQFYEQYF; cdr3_nt: TGCGCCAGCAGCCAAGACAGGCCACAATTCTACGAGCAGTACTTC
v_call: TRBV29-1; d_call: .; j_call: TRBJ2-1; clone_size: .; cdr3_aa: CSANEATQGCMGEQFF; cdr3_nt: TGTAGCGCTAACGAGGCCACACAGGGTTGCATGGGAGAGCAGTTCTTC
v_call: TRBV12-3/TRBV12-4; d_call: .; j_call: TRBJ2-5; clone_size: .; cdr3_aa: CADSFKGGRETQYF; cdr3_nt: TGTGCCGACAGTTTCAAGGGGGGAAGAGAGACCCAGTACTTC
v_call: TRBV11-2; d_call: TRBD2; j_call: TRBJ2-1; clone_size: .; cdr3_aa: CASSSAGSYNDQFF; cdr3_nt: TGTGCCAGCAGTTCAGCGGGAAGCTATAATGATCAGTTCTTC
v_call: TRBV6-5; d_call: .; j_call: TRBJ2-2; clone_size: many; cdr3_aa: CASSYSTDTGELFF; cdr3_nt: TGTGCCAGCAGTTACTCGACAGACACCGGGGAGCTGTTTTTT
v_call: TRBV20-1; d_call: .; j_call: TRBJ2-7; clone_size: many; cdr3_aa: CSASPGGAYEQYF; cdr3_nt: TGCAGTGCCAGCCCGGGGGGCGCCTACGAGCAGTACTTC
v_call: TRBV20-1; d_call: .; j_call: TRBJ2-5; clone_size: .; cdr3_aa: CSVTGDIQETQYF; cdr3_nt: TGCAGTGTTACGGGGGATATCCAAGAGACCCAGTACTTC
v_call: TRBV6-2/TRBV6-3; d_call: TRBD2; j_call: TRBJ2-3; clone_size: .; cdr3_aa: CAGSRTSTGTQYF; cdr3_nt: TGTGCCGGCAGCCGGACTAGCACAGGTACGCAGTATTTT
v_call: TRBV5-4; d_call: .; j_call: TRBJ2-5; clone_size: .; cdr3_aa: CTSSLDRDKQETQYF; cdr3_nt: TGTACCAGCAGTTTGGATAGGGATAAGCAAGAGACCCAGTACTTC
v_call: TRBV7-9; d_call: TRBD1; j_call: TRBJ2-6; clone_size: few; cdr3_aa: CASSLTGAYSGANVLTF; cdr3_nt: TGTGCCAGCAGCTTAACAGGGGCTTACTCTGGGGCCAACGTCCTGACTTTC
v_call: TRBV7-9; d_call: .; j_call: TRBJ1-1; clone_size: .; cdr3_aa: CASSLTQGAEAFF; cdr3_nt: TGTGCCAGCAGCTTAACCCAAGGGGCTGAAGCTTTCTTT
v_call: TRBV11-2; d_call: TRBD2; j_call: TRBJ2-5; clone_size: .; cdr3_aa: CSSSLHGLAVQEIQYF; cdr3_nt: TGTTCCAGTAGCTTACACGGACTAGCCGTCCAAGAGATCCAGTACTTC
v_call: TRBV11-3; d_call: .; j_call: TRBJ2-3; clone_size: medium-sized; cdr3_aa: CASSFMRESTDTQYF; cdr3_nt: TGTGCCAGCAGCTTTATGCGGGAAAGCACAGATACGCAGTATTTT
v_call: TRBV11-3; d_call: TRBD2; j_call: TRBJ2-1; clone_size: few; cdr3_aa: CASCLAAGGSYEQFF; cdr3_nt: TGTGCCAGCTGCTTAGCAGCGGGGGGGTCCTATGAGCAGTTCTTC
v_call: TRBV5-1; d_call: TRBD1; j_call: TRBJ2-5; clone_size: .; cdr3_aa: CASSAQGAPETQYF; cdr3_nt: TGCGCCAGCAGCGCTCAGGGGGCGCCAGAGACCCAGTACTTC
v_call: TRBV6-2/TRBV6-3; d_call: TRBD1; j_call: TRBJ2-1; clone_size: once; cdr3_aa: CASMRTGGKDEQSF; cdr3_nt: TGTGCCAGCATGCGGACAGGGGGAAAGGATGAGCAGTCCTTC
v_call: TRBV12-3/TRBV12-4; d_call: TRBD1; j_call: TRBJ1-5; clone_size: medium-sized; cdr3_aa: CASRDSDQPQHF; cdr3_nt: TGTGCCAGCCGGGACAGTGATCAGCCCCAGCATTTT
v_call: TRBV14; d_call: TRBD1; j_call: TRBJ2-1; clone_size: few; cdr3_aa: CASSQVLSGTAEQFF; cdr3_nt: TGTGCCAGCAGCCAAGTTCTGTCAGGGACAGCTGAGCAGTTCTTC
v_call: TRBV27; d_call: TRBD1; j_call: TRBJ1-2; clone_size: many; cdr3_aa: CASSPYRTGVDYGYTF; cdr3_nt: TGTGCCAGCAGTCCCTACCGGACAGGGGTAGACTATGGCTACACCTTC
v_call: TRBV18; d_call: .; j_call: TRBJ2-2; clone_size: .; cdr3_aa: CATSPPRHLTGELFF; cdr3_nt: TGTGCCACCTCACCACCGCGGCACTTGACCGGGGAGCTGTTTTTT
v_call: TRBV13; d_call: TRBD1; j_call: TRBJ2-2; clone_size: many; cdr3_aa: CASSLLDRANTGELFF; cdr3_nt: TGTGCCAGCAGCTTACTGGACAGGGCCAACACCGGGGAGCTGTTTTTT
v_call: TRBV4-2; d_call: TRBD1; j_call: TRBJ2-3; clone_size: once; cdr3_aa: CVSSQDRQGIGTDTQYF; cdr3_nt: TGTGTAAGCAGCCAAGATCGACAGGGTATAGGCACAGATACGCAGTATTTT
v_call: TRBV5-6; d_call: .; j_call: TRBJ2-5; clone_size: .; cdr3_aa: CASSFGAGAQEIQYF; cdr3_nt: TGTGCCAGCAGCTTTGGGGCCGGGGCCCAAGAGATCCAGTACTTC
v_call: TRBV12-5; d_call: .; j_call: TRBJ1-5; clone_size: many; cdr3_aa: CASGLTPDQPQHF; cdr3_nt: TGTGCTAGTGGTTTAACCCCCGATCAGCCCCAGCATTTT
v_call: TRBV7-9; d_call: .; j_call: TRBJ2-7; clone_size: .; cdr3_aa: CASSLVVGLRAYKQYF; cdr3_nt: TGTGCTAGCAGCTTAGTGGTAGGATTAAGGGCCTACAAGCAGTACTTC
v_call: TRBV7-9; d_call: .; j_call: TRBJ1-6; clone_size: .; cdr3_aa: CASVAISYNSPLHF; cdr3_nt: TGTGCCAGCGTTGCGATCTCCTATAATTCACCCCTCCACTTT
v_call: TRBV6-5; d_call: .; j_call: TRBJ2-3; clone_size: .; cdr3_aa: CTNRSETDTQYF; cdr3_nt: TGTACCAACAGGTCCGAAACAGATACGCAGTATTTT
v_call: TRBV6-2/TRBV6-3; d_call: .; j_call: TRBJ2-5; clone_size: .; cdr3_aa: CASSGLTETQYF; cdr3_nt: TGTGCCAGCAGCGGACTCACGGAGACCCAGTACTTC
v_call: TRBV5-4; d_call: TRBD2; j_call: TRBJ2-2; clone_size: many; cdr3_aa: CASSLVVAGTGELFF; cdr3_nt: TGTGCCAGCAGCTTGGTGGTAGCGGGCACCGGGGAGCTGTTTTTT